What follows are 8 T cell receptor beta chains derived from one specimen sequenced in a study of HIV-infected children after antiretroviral therapy interruption (dated by TCRdb to about 2019). This specimen's treatment or condition label, interpreted: PENTA 11 planned treatment interruption arm or continuous ART arm. The method behind the library was 3' RACE. TCRdb shows the sequencer as Illumina MiSeq. TCR libraries were built from RNA using a 3' RACE protocol with unique molecular identifiers to correct PCR amplification bias. In TCRdb, the public reads were trimmed at Q25 with fastp and aligned with MiXCR, with productive beta chains retained. When rows share a CDR3 protein, they turn into one entry using the most common DNA and genes. Present in this sample are about 37,000 distinct CDR3 sequences, more than 6.5% of which were seen just once. The top ten constitute approximately 0.97% of the sample.

This sample comprised CD45RA+ CD4+ T cells from PBMCs, pooled from several time points, obtained from a donor given antiretroviral therapy, either interrupted or continuous. Reading the label with the study, this specimen's cell subset or site is: naive CD4+ CD45RA+ CD45RO- T cells. The receptors come from a pool of human donors with HIV.

This clonotype was counted ten times or more. The rearrangement links TRBV20-1 to TRBJ2-7; TRBD1 agrees at 7 bases. Per germline, CDR1 DFQATT and CDR2 SNEGSKA (reference sequence). V was clipped by 4 bases and J by 3 bases; unmatched bases: 6. The CDR3 is made up of 13 amino acids. CDR3: CSANDRENYEQYF. The CDR3 region has the DNA TGCAGTGCTAATGACAGGGAGAACTACGAGCAGTACTTC.

This clonotype was found a few times. The chain recombines TRBV28 with TRBJ2-3, with TRBD2 matching over 8 bases. Per the germline V gene, CDR1 is MDHEN and CDR2 is SYDVKM. V shed 6 bases, J shed 9 bases, and the junction held 5 bases outside the gene matches. This CDR3 is built from 12 residues. DNA for the CDR3: TGTGCCAGCAGAACCGGGACTAGAACGCAGTATTTT. This sequence encodes CASRTGTRTQYF.

This clonotype has at least ten counts. This sequence joins TRBV5-1 and TRBJ2-5; 8 bases agree with TRBD2. Germline-derived CDR1 and CDR2 are SGHRS and YFSETQ. J lost 1 base, V lost 7 bases, and 3 bases had no gene match. The CDR3 spans 13 residues. The CDR3 spells CASRTSGQETQYF. CDR3 in DNA: TGCGCCAGCCGCACTAGCGGCCAAGAGACCCAGTACTTC.

The sample holds many counts of this clonotype. J is TRBJ2-5 and V is TRBV7-8; D might be TRBD1 (6 bases). This CDR3 has 15 residues. Trimming took 5 bases from V and 3 from J, leaving 16 bases between them. The V gene's germline CDR1 is SGHVS and CDR2 FQNEAQ. CDR3 sequence (DNA): TGTGCCAGCAGCCCGCTCCGGGGACAAGAAGAGACCCAGTACTTC. Translating gives CASSPLRGQEETQYF. Full variable domain (rest looked up from reference TRBV7-8 and TRBJ2-5): GAGVSQSPRYKVAKRGQDVALRCDPISGHVSLFWYQQALGQGPEFLTYFQNEAQLDKSGLPSDRFFAERPEGSVSTLKIQRTQQEDSAVYLCASSPLRGQEETQYFGPGTRLLVL.

This clonotype showed up many times. V usage is TRBV29-1 and J usage is TRBJ2-7, with D unclear. Germline CDR1 SQVTM, CDR2 ANQGSEA. V lost 3 bases and J lost 6, with 9 bases in between. The CDR3 sequence is 11 residues long. The CDR3 bases are TGCAGCGTTGATGCCGGCCCCGAGCAGTACTTC. This sequence encodes CSVDAGPEQYF.

Many counts were recorded for this clonotype. This rearrangement joins TRBV7-2 to TRBJ1-1; D is ambiguous. Trimming stripped 1 base from V and 1 base from J, with 13 bases between. The germline V gene encodes CDR1 SGHTA and CDR2 FQGNSA. CDR3 length: 16 residues. Here the CDR3 DNA reads TGTGCCAGCAGCTTAGTCGGGCTAGCATCGAACACTGAAGCTTTCTTT. This gives the protein CASSLVGLASNTEAFF.

At least ten counts were recorded for this clonotype. The chain combines TRBV7-2 with TRBJ1-2, with D perhaps TRBD1 (5 bases). V lost 0 bases to trimming and J lost 0 bases, with 11 bases between them. The germline gives CDR1 SGHTA, CDR2 FQGNSA. This CDR3 region has 16 residues. The CDR3 loop is CASSLAPGRANYGYTF. DNA for the CDR3: TGTGCCAGCAGCTTAGCGCCGGGGCGAGCTAACTATGGCTACACCTTC.

In this sample, this clonotype turned up many times. V usage is TRBV10-3 and J usage is TRBJ1-5, with D unresolved. The V gene lost 6 bases and the J gene lost 2 bases, with 14 bases spanning the gap. There are 15 residues in the CDR3. Germline CDR1 reads ENHRY; CDR2 reads SYGVKD. CDR3 in DNA: TGTGCCATCAGCGAGGGAGGCAATGGCAATCAGCCCCAGCATTTT. Its translation is CAISEGGNGNQPQHF.